A single sample gave rise to the 26 T cell receptor beta chains below, sequenced in a study of blood T cells in healthy people across ages (dated by TCRdb to about 2015). Library construction relied on 5' RACE. A second PCR of roughly 7 to 12 cycles was run with a J-beta primer mix and a sample-barcoded 5' primer. TCRdb cleaned the public reads at Q25 with fastp, built clones with MiXCR and kept in-frame beta chains. CDR3 protein sequences are deduplicated, and each keeps its most common genes and DNA. Present in this sample are some 1,800,000 distinct CDR3 sequences, roughly two fifths of which were seen just once. The ten largest clones represent 23% of the sample. Sample: blood. The receptors here all came from a human donor in good health.

This clonotype was found a few times. The V gene is TRBV12-5, the J gene TRBJ2-1; D remains ambiguous. The V and J ends lost 5 bases and 0 bases respectively, with 14 bases between them. Germline values: CDR1 LGHNT, CDR2 FRNRAP. The CDR3 has 16 amino acids. CDR3 DNA sequence: TGTGCTAGTGGTCCCACGGTTGGGGACTCCTACAATGAGCAGTTCTTC. This codes for CASGPTVGDSYNEQFF.

The genes are TRBV25-1 and TRBJ1-2; 12 nucleotides line up with TRBD1. The CDR3 consists of 14 residues. From germline, CDR1 is MGHDK and CDR2 SYGVNS. V was clipped by 6 bases and J by 6 bases; unmatched bases: 5. The CDR3 coding sequence is TGTGCCAGCAGCGGGGACAGGGGGCAGGATGGCTACACCTTC. This sequence encodes CASSGDRGQDGYTF.

This clonotype came up a few times. This chain uses TRBV5-1 with TRBJ1-2, with D possibly being TRBD1 (5 bases). The germline gives CDR1 SGHRS, CDR2 YFSETQ. The CDR3 consists of 16 residues. Trimming stripped 2 bases from V and 8 bases from J, with 22 bases between. CDR3 sequence (DNA): TGCGCCAGCAGCTTAGCAGGGACCCTTTTGGACACCGGCTACACCTTC. It is translated as CASSLAGTLLDTGYTF.

Only a few counts were recorded for this clonotype. The V and J genes are TRBV9 and TRBJ2-5; D possibly corresponds to TRBD2 (7 bases). Germline V gene data show CDR1 as SGDLS and CDR2 as YYNGEE. CDR3 length equals 14 residues. V lost 4 bases and J lost 4, with 14 bases in between. The CDR3 sequence: CASSPSGEGETQYF. As DNA, the CDR3 is TGTGCCAGCAGCCCCTCAGGGGAGGGAGAGACCCAGTACTTC.

The chain uses TRBV7-9 and TRBJ1-2; 7 nucleotides align to TRBD1. This CDR3 is 14 amino acids long. The germline CDR1 and CDR2 sequences are SEHNR and FQNEAQ (reference sequence). V dropped 5 bases and J dropped 6; count of bases not matched to a gene: 9. This CDR3 is CASSLDRARHGYTF. CDR3 in DNA: TGTGCCAGCAGCCTCGACAGGGCGAGGCATGGCTACACCTTC.

This clonotype was picked up a small number of times. J is TRBJ2-5 and V is TRBV10-3, with D uncertain. The germline gives CDR1 ENHRY, CDR2 SYGVKD. The V end lost 2 bases, the J end lost 2 bases, and 9 bases lay between the germline ends. The CDR3 totals 14 residues. The CDR3 region has the DNA TGTGCCATCAGTGAGGGGTCAGAGCAAGAGACCCAGTACTTC. This encodes CAISEGSEQETQYF.

This clonotype has only a few counts. This chain connects TRBV5-5 to TRBJ2-4, with 14 bases lining up with TRBD2. The CDR3 has 18 residues. With V trimmed by 0 bases and J by 6 bases, 8 bases remained unmatched. Germline CDR1 is SGHKS and CDR2 is YYEKEE (reference sequence). CDR3 amino acids: CASSLAFGTSGGLNIQYF. In DNA form, the CDR3 reads TGTGCCAGCAGCTTGGCTTTCGGGACTAGCGGGGGACTAAACATTCAGTACTTC.

This clonotype has more than one count but fewer than ten. A single base separates this from a much larger clone, so it may be a read error. CDR3 nucleotides: TGTGCCAGCAGTTTAGCGAGGGCTGGGGCCAACGTCCTGACTTTC. Translating gives CASSLARAGANVLTF. This chain joins TRBV12-3 or TRBV12-4 and TRBJ2-6; weak D call: TRBD2 (5 bases). The CDR3 covers 15 residues. V was cut by 0 bases and J by 2 bases, with 5 bases left in between.

This clonotype came up a few times. The J gene is TRBJ2-3, the V gene TRBV6-5; 14 nucleotides line up with TRBD2. Germline V gives CDR1 MNHEY, CDR2 SVGAGI. The J segment lost 8 bases and the V segment lost 6 bases, leaving 10 bases of the junction unmatched. The CDR3 totals 16 residues. The CDR3 loop reads CASSLTSGGARGTQYF. The CDR3 DNA is TGTGCCAGCAGCTTGACTAGCGGGGGGGCTAGAGGTACGCAGTATTTT.

The rearrangement joins TRBV4-1 to TRBJ1-1; 8 bases map to TRBD1. The CDR3 sequence is 15 residues long. Germline V gene sequence: CDR1 MGHRA, CDR2 YSYEKL. V dropped 4 bases and J dropped 0; count of bases not matched to a gene: 4. The CDR3 DNA is TGCGCCAGCAGCCGCCCAGGGGGCCTGAACACTGAAGCTTTCTTT. Encoded protein: CASSRPGGLNTEAFF.

V usage is TRBV12-3 or TRBV12-4 and J usage is TRBJ2-7; 7 positions match TRBD1. Trimming cost V 6 bases and J 0 bases; bases outside gene matches: 11. This CDR3 contains 16 residues. Written as DNA, the CDR3 is TGTGCCAGCAGGCCGAGAGAGGGACAGTCCTCCTACGAGCAGTACTTC. Protein product: CASRPREGQSSYEQYF.

This clonotype was observed a handful of times. This chain links TRBV6-2 or TRBV6-3 with TRBJ2-7; the match to TRBD1 covers 8 bases. The CDR3 is 17 amino acids. Trimming cost V 2 bases and J 3 bases; bases outside gene matches: 12. Per the germline V gene, CDR1 is MNHEY and CDR2 is SVGEGT. The CDR3 DNA is TGTGCCAGCAGTTACACTCAAACCGGGACAGGTTACTACGAGCAGTACTTC. Translated, it gives CASSYTQTGTGYYEQYF.

The chain recombines TRBV7-9 with TRBJ2-4; D gene uncertain. This CDR3 contains 11 residues. Germline CDR1 is SEHNR and CDR2 is FQNEAQ (reference sequence). The V gene lost 4 bases and the J gene lost 13 bases, with 11 bases spanning the gap. For the CDR3, the DNA is TGTGCCAGCAGCTCTTACTACTTCCAGTACTTC. Its translation is CASSSYYFQYF. The full variable domain, with the rest looked up from reference TRBV7-9 and TRBJ2-4, is DTGVSQNPRHKITKRGQNVTFRCDPISEHNRLYWYRQTLGQGPEFLTYFQNEAQLEKSRLLSDRFSAERPKGSFSTLEIQRTEQGDSAMYLCASSSYYFQYFGAGTRLSVL.

A few counts support this clonotype. The V and J genes are TRBV7-2 and TRBJ2-7; 8 nucleotides match TRBD2. Trimming removed 2 bases from V and 2 bases from J; junction bases left unmatched: 8. This CDR3 contains 16 residues. Germline loops: CDR1 SGHTA, CDR2 FQGNSA. The CDR3 nucleotides read TGTGCCAGCAGCTTAAGCGGGACTAGAGGGGCCTACGAGCAGTACTTC. Protein sequence: CASSLSGTRGAYEQYF.

The CDR3 loop reads CASSKDGKLFF. CDR3 in DNA: TGTGCCAGCAGCAAAGACGGAAAACTGTTTTTT. The rearrangement links TRBV21-1 to TRBJ1-4. TRBV21-1 is a pseudogene. This CDR3 has 11 amino acids.

The chain is built from TRBV13 and TRBJ2-4; D remains unclear. This CDR3 contains 12 residues. The V gene's germline CDR1 is PRHDT and CDR2 FYEKMQ (reference sequence). Trimming removed 4 bases from V and 13 bases from J, with 14 bases in between. The CDR3 bases are TGTGCCAGCAGCTCGGATAAGGTGGAGCAGTACTTC. This sequence encodes CASSSDKVEQYF.

A single count supports this clonotype. The chain is built from TRBV7-2 and TRBJ1-2; 7 bases fit TRBD1. V lost 7 bases, J lost 1 base, and 3 bases stayed unmatched. This CDR3 has 13 amino acids. Germline V gene sequence: CDR1 SGHTA, CDR2 FQGNSA. The CDR3 DNA reads TGTGCCAGCACTCAGGGGGATAACTATGGCTACACCTTC. This gives the protein CASTQGDNYGYTF.

J is TRBJ2-7 and V is TRBV9; 9 positions agree with TRBD2. The J call may be mistaken, given a closer DNA end match to TRBJ2-5. The CDR3 is 15 amino acids. In germline, CDR1 is SGDLS, CDR2 YYNGEE. CDR3 DNA sequence: TGTGCCAGCAGCGGAGTTGGACTAGCGTCGGAGACCCAGTACTTC. Translation gives CASSGVGLASETQYF.

V usage is TRBV6-2 or TRBV6-3 and J usage is TRBJ1-1; 7 nucleotides match TRBD1. The CDR3 is made up of 14 amino acids. CDR1 is MNHEY, CDR2 SVGEGT, per germline. V dropped 6 bases and J dropped 8; count of bases not matched to a gene: 12. CDR3 amino acids: CASRHPGQPGEAFF. CDR3 DNA sequence: TGTGCCAGCAGACATCCGGGACAGCCCGGCGAAGCTTTCTTT.

The DNA for the CDR3 is TGTGCCAGCAGCTCCGACAGCTCTAATGAAAAACTGTTTTTT. The encoded protein is CASSSDSSNEKLFF. The V call is TRBV7-2, the J call TRBJ1-4; a possible D gene is TRBD1 (5 bases). With 4 bases removed from V and 3 bases from J, the gap between germline ends came to 9 bases. This CDR3 region has 14 residues. CDR1 is SGHTA and CDR2 is FQGNSA in the germline V gene.

Worth noting for this clonotype: At one end, the junction sequence differs from germline, possibly due to a read error. The chain couples TRBV20-1 to TRBJ2-3; D gene unclear. The CDR3 consists of 16 residues. From germline, CDR1 is DFQATT and CDR2 SNEGSKA (reference sequence). DNA of the CDR3: TGCAGTGCCCCTACCCGCCTAGGTCTCCAATCAGAGACGCAGTATTTT. Its protein is CSAPTRLGLQSETQYF.

The chain employs TRBV20-1 and TRBJ2-1; 11 nucleotides align to TRBD2. This CDR3 comprises 14 residues. CDR1 and CDR2 (germline): DFQATT, SNEGSKA (reference sequence). V shed 3 bases, J shed 5 bases, and the junction held 3 bases outside the gene matches. In DNA, the CDR3 is TGCAGTGCTAGGACTAGCGGGACCCACAATGAGCAGTTCTTC. It specifies CSARTSGTHNEQFF.

The V call is TRBV28, the J call TRBJ1-5; no firm D call. The CDR3 contains 12 residues. Germline V gives CDR1 MDHEN, CDR2 SYDVKM. V was trimmed by 3 bases and J by 6 bases, leaving 6 bases between them. The chain's CDR3 is CASSFQTQPQHF. The CDR3 coding sequence is TGTGCCAGCAGTTTCCAAACTCAGCCCCAGCATTTT.

This clonotype was counted only a few times. This chain uses TRBV11-2 with TRBJ2-7, with D perhaps matching TRBD2 (5 bases). The V gene lost 2 bases and the J gene lost 6 bases, with 17 bases spanning the gap. The CDR3 is 15 amino acids. The V gene's germline CDR1 is SGHAT and CDR2 FQNNGV. The CDR3 region has the DNA TGTGCCAGCAGCTTATGGTCGGGGTCAACGGGCGAGCAGTACTTC. It specifies CASSLWSGSTGEQYF.

This clonotype has a count of ten or more. J is TRBJ2-1 and V is TRBV20-1; D not certain. CDR3 size: 13 residues. V was pared by 5 bases and J by 8 bases, with 16 bases between. In germline, CDR1 is DFQATT, CDR2 SNEGSKA (reference sequence). The CDR3 region has the DNA TGCAGTGCTTCGATGGACGTAACTGATGAGCAGTTCTTC. It codes for CSASMDVTDEQFF.

The chain has TRBV7-6 and TRBJ1-6; 7 bases map to TRBD1. Germline values: CDR1 SGHVS, CDR2 FNYEAQ. The CDR3 has 17 residues. After removal of 4 bases from V and 7 bases from J, the junction contained 13 bases not matched to a gene. The DNA of the CDR3 is TGTGCCAGCAGCTCCTGGGGAGGGGGCGCCGGGAATTCACCCCTCCACTTT. Encoded protein: CASSSWGGGAGNSPLHF.